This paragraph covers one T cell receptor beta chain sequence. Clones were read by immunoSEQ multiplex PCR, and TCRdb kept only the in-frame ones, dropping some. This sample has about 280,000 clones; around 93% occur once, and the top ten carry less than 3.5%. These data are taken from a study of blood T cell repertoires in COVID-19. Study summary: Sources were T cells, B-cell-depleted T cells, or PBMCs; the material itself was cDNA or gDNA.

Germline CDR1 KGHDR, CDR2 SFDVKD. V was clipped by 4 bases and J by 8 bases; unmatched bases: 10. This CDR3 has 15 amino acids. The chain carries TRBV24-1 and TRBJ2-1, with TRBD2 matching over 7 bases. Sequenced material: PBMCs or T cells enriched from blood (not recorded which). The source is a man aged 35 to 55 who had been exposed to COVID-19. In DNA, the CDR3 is TGTGCCACCAGTGACAAGACTAGCTTCTCCGATGAGCAGTTCTTC. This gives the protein CATSDKTSFSDEQFF.